This T cell receptor beta chain was sequenced during a study of blood T cells in healthy people across ages. A second 7 to 11 cycle PCR used barcoded and J-beta primers. TCRdb redid the calling of the 5' RACE reads with MiXCR, one entry per CDR3 protein. The table has approximately 490,000 distinct CDR3 sequences, 24% seen once. Details on this clonotype: Its antigen remains unknown.

Trimming took off 1 base at V and 1 base at J, with 11 bases between the two ends. The CDR3 is 14 residues long. Germline V lookup: CDR1 DFQATT, CDR2 SNEGSKA (reference sequence). General study findings and limits: Across samples, TCR beta diversity tracked strongly with naive T cell percentage. The study regarded diversity estimates from one million T cells as underestimates.

Another study also made use of these data, one on T cells of mothers and their children. According to that study: Extraction yielded RNA that went, in full, into cDNA synthesis at roughly 1.4 ug per 15 ul. From each mother came over 9.5 million TCR beta CDR3 reads, and from each child came a few million.

The specimen was blood. This clonotype originated in a boy between 10 and 17 years old in good health. This chain links TRBV20-1 with TRBJ2-7; perhaps TRBD1 as D (5 bases). CDR3 in DNA: TGCAGTGCTAGAGGTCCCGCAGGGTCCTACGAGCAGTACTTC. This translates into CSARGPAGSYEQYF.